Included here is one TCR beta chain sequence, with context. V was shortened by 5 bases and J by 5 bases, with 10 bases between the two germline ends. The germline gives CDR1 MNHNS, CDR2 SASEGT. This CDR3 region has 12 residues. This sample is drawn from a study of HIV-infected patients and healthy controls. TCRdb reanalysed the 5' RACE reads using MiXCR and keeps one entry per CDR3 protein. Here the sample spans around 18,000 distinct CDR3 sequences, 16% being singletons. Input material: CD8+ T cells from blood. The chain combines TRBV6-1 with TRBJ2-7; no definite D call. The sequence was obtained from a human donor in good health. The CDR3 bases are TGTGCCAGCAGTCTCGACACGGACGAGCAGTACTTC. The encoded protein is CASSLDTDEQYF.